A selection of T cell receptor beta chains follows, all from one sample in a study of blood T cell repertoires in COVID-19. Produced via immunoSEQ multiplex PCR; TCRdb's table is partial and in-frame only. Here the sample spans some 220,000 clones, around 80% being singletons. Sequencing input: peripheral blood. Source of these receptors: a woman at least 80 years old with active or convalescent COVID-19. CDR3s include the opening cysteine and the closing phenylalanine or tryptophan. A D gene is named only where the DNA matches it firmly. The size entry is marked missing in some rows and otherwise reads once, few, many or a size class.

v_gene	j_gene	d_gene	abundance	CDR3nt	CDR3aa
TRBV9	TRBJ2-5	TRBD1	.	TGTGCCAGCAGCGTAGCTCTGGACAGGGGGCAAGAGACCCAGTACTTC	CASSVALDRGQETQYF
TRBV5-4	TRBJ1-6	.	.	TGTGCCAGCAGCTTGGAAGGGGCGCCTTCACCCCTCCACTTT	CASSLEGAPSPLHF
TRBV9	TRBJ1-5	.	.	TGTGCCAGCAGCCGTACAGTTCTCAATCAGCCCCAGCATTTT	CASSRTVLNQPQHF
TRBV18	TRBJ2-2	TRBD2	.	TGTGCCAGCTCGCCGGGACTAGTAACCGGGGAGCTGTTTTTT	CASSPGLVTGELFF
TRBV19	TRBJ2-7	.	.	TGTGCCAGTAGCCTAGACTCGGCGTCGAGCGGCCGCTACGAGCAGTACTTC	CASSLDSASSGRYEQYF
TRBV6-5	TRBJ1-4	.	.	TGTGCCAGCACCTCCGGGACACTGGGGGAAAAACTGTTTTTT	CASTSGTLGEKLFF
TRBV28	TRBJ2-1	.	.	TGTGCCAGCAGTTTAAGGTCGGGGAAGGCCTACAATGAGCAGTTCTTC	CASSLRSGKAYNEQFF
TRBV7-2	TRBJ1-3	TRBD1	.	TGTGCCAGCAGCTTACGGGGACAGCGAGGAAACACCATATATTTT	CASSLRGQRGNTIYF
TRBV29-1	TRBJ2-1	TRBD1	once	TGCAGCGTACGACAGGGATACAACGGTGAGCAGTTCTTC	CSVRQGYNGEQFF
TRBV5-1	TRBJ1-2	TRBD1	.	TGCGCCAGCAGCTCCCTCCCCCAGGGGGCGCCGTCTGGCTACACCTTC	CASSSLPQGAPSGYTF
TRBV21-1	TRBJ1-1	.	.	TGTGCCAGCAGCAACGGACAGGGAACGGGTGAAGCTTTCTTT	CASSNGQGTGEAFF
TRBV5-1	TRBJ2-1	.	.	TGCGCCAGCAGCTTGCAGGGTACGAATGAGCAGTTCTTC	CASSLQGTNEQFF
TRBV11-2	TRBJ2-1	TRBD2	once	TGTGCCAGCAGCCCGGGACTAGCAAATGAGCAGTTCTTC	CASSPGLANEQFF
TRBV15	TRBJ2-5	.	.	TGTGCCACCAGCAGAGATTGGGGGCGCGGGGAGACCCAGTACTTC	CATSRDWGRGETQYF
TRBV24-1	TRBJ2-5	.	.	TGTGCCACCAGTCTGAACAGGGCCCAGTACTTC	CATSLNRAQYF
TRBV4-1	TRBJ1-1	TRBD1	.	TGCGCCAGCAGCCAGGCTGGACAGGCGAACACTGAAGCTTTCTTT	CASSQAGQANTEAFF
TRBV19	TRBJ2-7	TRBD1	.	TGTGCCAGTTCCCCTTGGACAGGGAGGAACTACGAGCAGTACTTC	CASSPWTGRNYEQYF
TRBV3-1/TRBV3-2	TRBJ1-2	TRBD1	.	TGTGCCAGCAGCCAAGCCGGGACAGCTGGTGGCTACACCTTC	CASSQAGTAGGYTF
TRBV14	TRBJ1-1	.	.	TGTGCCAGCAGCCGGCATACAGGGAACACTGAAGCTTTCTTT	CASSRHTGNTEAFF
TRBV2	TRBJ2-1	.	once	TGTGCCAGCAGTGGGGAGGCAGGACAATACAATGAGCAGTTCTTC	CASSGEAGQYNEQFF
TRBV19	TRBJ2-1	TRBD1	.	TGTGCCAGTAACGACAGGGGACCCTCCTACAATGAGCAGTTCTTC	CASNDRGPSYNEQFF
TRBV5-4	TRBJ1-2	.	.	TGTGCCAGCAGCTTGGTGGGAGCGACCCTTGGCTACACCTTC	CASSLVGATLGYTF
TRBV5-1	TRBJ1-6	.	.	TGCGCCAGCAGCTTGCAAGAACAGAGAAATTCACCCCTCCACTTT	CASSLQEQRNSPLHF
TRBV3-1/TRBV3-2	TRBJ2-3	.	.	TGTGCCAGCAGCCAAACTGGAGATACGCAGTATTTT	CASSQTGDTQYF
TRBV5-1	TRBJ2-1	TRBD2	.	TGCGCCAGCAGCTATGCTAGCGGACAGTTCTTC	CASSYASGQFF
TRBV27	TRBJ2-3	.	.	TGTGCCAGCAGGTCAATAGATACGCAGTATTTT	CASRSIDTQYF
TRBV5-4	TRBJ2-3	.	.	TGTGCCAGCAGGTCCCGGACAGCCGGCGTGTTTCCCACAGATACGCAGTATTTT	CASRSRTAGVFPTDTQYF
TRBV5-1	TRBJ2-1	TRBD2	few	TGCGCCAGCAGCTTAGATACTAGCGGGAGTTTCAATGAGCAGTTCTTC	CASSLDTSGSFNEQFF
TRBV19	TRBJ1-1	TRBD1	.	TGTGCCAGTAGTACTCGGACAGGTCGAATGAACACTGAAGCTTTCTTT	CASSTRTGRMNTEAFF
TRBV5-1	TRBJ1-3	.	.	TGCGCCAGCAGCTTTGAACAGGTTATCTCTGGAAACACCATATATTTT	CASSFEQVISGNTIYF
TRBV4-1	TRBJ2-7	TRBD2	once	TGCGCCAGCAGCTGGGGGACTAGCGGGAGGAAAGGGTACGAGCAGTACTTC	CASSWGTSGRKGYEQYF
TRBV7-2	TRBJ1-2	TRBD1	once	TGTGCCAGCAGCTTAGCAATAGGACAGGGGTCGGGTGGCTACACCTTC	CASSLAIGQGSGGYTF
TRBV24-1	TRBJ1-2	TRBD1	.	TGTGCCACCAGTGATTCGGGACAGGGCGGAGGTAACTATGGCTACACCTTC	CATSDSGQGGGNYGYTF
TRBV5-1	TRBJ2-1	TRBD2	.	TGCGCCAGCAGCACGACACTAGCGGGGGGCCCTAATGAGCAGTTCTTC	CASSTTLAGGPNEQFF
TRBV5-1	TRBJ1-5	TRBD1	.	TGCGCCAGCAGCTTGGATGGGACAGCATATCAGCCCCAGCATTTT	CASSLDGTAYQPQHF
TRBV19	TRBJ2-2	.	.	TGTGCCAGTAGCTGGGGCCGAATCACCGGGGAGCTGTTTTTT	CASSWGRITGELFF
TRBV18	TRBJ2-7	TRBD1	.	TGTGCCAGCTCACCTCCCGGACAGGTATACGAGCAGTACTTC	CASSPPGQVYEQYF
TRBV6-4	TRBJ2-7	TRBD1	.	TGTGCCAGCAGAAACAGGGGGCCCCACGAGCAGTACTTC	CASRNRGPHEQYF
TRBV7-9	TRBJ1-5	TRBD1	.	TGTGCCAGCAGCCCGGGACAGGGCTATAGCAATCAGCCCCAGCATTTT	CASSPGQGYSNQPQHF